This is a list of T cell receptor beta chains from one sample in a study of post-analysis software for immune sequencing data. TCRdb fed the PCR reads into MiXCR, producing one record per CDR3 protein. This sample has roughly 800,000 distinct CDR3 sequences, with just under 30% found just once. The sequenced material came from blood. The receptors come from a girl aged 10 to 17 with multiple sclerosis. Each CDR3 is given with its conserved first and last residue. The D gene is left open where the match is weak. Clone size is shown for a subset of rows, as once, few, many or a class of expanded clone.

V	size	J	D	CDR3	DNA
TRBV4-3	NA	TRBJ2-1	TRBD2	CASSQDRAGVGDNEQFF	TGCGCCAGCAGCCAAGATAGAGCGGGAGTTGGTGACAATGAGCAGTTCTTC
TRBV29-1	NA	TRBJ1-1	NA	CSVELRTAGPEAFF	TGCAGCGTTGAATTGCGGACAGCCGGTCCTGAAGCTTTCTTT
TRBV7-2	few	TRBJ2-1	TRBD1	CASSAPTGGNEQFF	TGTGCCAGCAGCGCCCCGACAGGGGGCAATGAGCAGTTCTTC
TRBV6-6	few	TRBJ1-1	NA	CASSLEGAMNTEAFF	TGTGCCAGCAGTCTCGAAGGGGCCATGAACACTGAAGCTTTCTTT
TRBV6-2/TRBV6-3	NA	TRBJ1-2	NA	CASSPGGRDGYTF	TGTGCCAGCAGCCCGGGGGGTAGAGATGGCTACACCTTC
TRBV2	few	TRBJ2-3	TRBD2	CASQGLAATDTQYF	TGTGCCAGCCAGGGACTAGCGGCAACAGATACGCAGTATTTT
TRBV7-9	few	TRBJ1-1	NA	CASSLVAGINTEAFF	TGTGCCAGCAGCTTAGTGGCCGGGATAAACACTGAAGCTTTCTTT
TRBV11-3	NA	TRBJ2-1	NA	CASSFGLEGGLNEQFF	TGTGCCAGCAGCTTCGGTCTCGAGGGAGGCCTAAATGAGCAGTTCTTC
TRBV5-1	NA	TRBJ1-5	NA	CASSPRGDGNQPQHF	TGCGCCAGCAGCCCCCGGGGCGACGGGAATCAGCCCCAGCATTTT
TRBV20-1	NA	TRBJ2-1	NA	CSARLADNEQFF	TGCAGTGCCCGTCTAGCAGACAATGAGCAGTTCTTC
TRBV20-1	NA	TRBJ2-1	NA	CSASIGAYEQFF	TGCAGTGCTAGTATAGGAGCCTACGAGCAGTTCTTC